The rows below give T cell receptor beta chains drawn from one sample of a study of Graves' ophthalmopathy and Graves' hyperthyroidism. TCRdb reprocessed the multiplex PCR reads with MiXCR, giving one entry per CDR3 protein. The profile shows more than 550,000 distinct CDR3 sequences, just over 40% of them singletons. Sequences were obtained from peripheral blood. All receptors come from an adult man with Graves' ophthalmopathy. The CDR3 runs from the conserved cysteine through the conserved F or W. The D gene is left open where the match is weak. For some rows the clone size is stated as once, few or many, or as a class when expanded; others skip it.

d_gene: .
j_gene: TRBJ2-3
len: 10
v_gene: TRBV7-2
abundance: few
CDR3aa: CASSSYTQYF
CDR3nt: TGTGCCAGCAGCTCCTATACGCAGTATTTT

d_gene: .
j_gene: TRBJ2-2
len: 15
v_gene: TRBV10-3
abundance: .
CDR3aa: CAIRTGRANTGELFF
CDR3nt: TGTGCCATCAGGACAGGACGCGCGAACACCGGGGAGCTGTTTTTT

d_gene: TRBD2
j_gene: TRBJ2-5
len: 18
v_gene: TRBV11-3
abundance: many
CDR3aa: CASSPLGLAVGAMETQYF
CDR3nt: TGTGCCAGCAGCCCCCTGGGACTAGCGGTCGGTGCGATGGAGACCCAGTACTTC

d_gene: TRBD1
j_gene: TRBJ1-1
len: 13
v_gene: TRBV24-1
abundance: .
CDR3aa: CATRKQGGPAAFF
CDR3nt: TGTGCCACCAGGAAACAGGGGGGCCCTGCAGCTTTCTTT

d_gene: TRBD1
j_gene: TRBJ1-5
len: 15
v_gene: TRBV12-3/TRBV12-4
abundance: many
CDR3aa: CASSWGLGDSQPQHF
CDR3nt: TGTGCCAGCAGTTGGGGTTTGGGGGACAGTCAGCCCCAGCATTTT

d_gene: .
j_gene: TRBJ1-6
len: 15
v_gene: TRBV7-9
abundance: many
CDR3aa: CASSLGTGAPSPLHF
CDR3nt: TGTGCCAGCAGCTTAGGTACGGGGGCACCTTCACCCCTCCACTTT

d_gene: TRBD1
j_gene: TRBJ1-6
len: 15
v_gene: TRBV2
abundance: many
CDR3aa: CASSEQGADNSPLHF
CDR3nt: TGTGCCAGCAGTGAACAGGGGGCCGATAATTCACCCCTCCACTTT

d_gene: .
j_gene: TRBJ1-2
len: 14
v_gene: TRBV12-3/TRBV12-4
abundance: few
CDR3aa: CASSPTLTRYGYTF
CDR3nt: TGTGCCAGCAGTCCCACCTTGACAAGATATGGCTACACCTTC

d_gene: TRBD1
j_gene: TRBJ1-5
len: 14
v_gene: TRBV20-1
abundance: many
CDR3aa: CSAIDRVGNQPQHF
CDR3nt: TGCAGTGCCATCGACAGGGTCGGCAATCAGCCCCAGCATTTT

d_gene: .
j_gene: TRBJ1-1
len: 13
v_gene: TRBV18
abundance: few
CDR3aa: CASSPVAGEKAFF
CDR3nt: TGTGCCAGCTCACCAGTGGCAGGGGAGAAAGCTTTCTTT

d_gene: TRBD1
j_gene: TRBJ1-5
len: 14
v_gene: TRBV10-3
abundance: .
CDR3aa: CAIRGDRANQPQHF
CDR3nt: TGTGCCATCAGGGGCGACAGGGCGAATCAGCCCCAGCATTTT

d_gene: .
j_gene: TRBJ1-2
len: 12
v_gene: TRBV10-3
abundance: .
CDR3aa: CAGRGGDDGYTF
CDR3nt: TGTGCCGGTAGGGGAGGGGATGATGGCTACACCTTC

d_gene: .
j_gene: TRBJ1-1
len: 14
v_gene: TRBV9
abundance: many
CDR3aa: CASTIVDPRDGAFF
CDR3nt: TGTGCCAGCACCATCGTAGATCCCAGGGACGGAGCTTTCTTT

d_gene: .
j_gene: TRBJ1-2
len: 13
v_gene: TRBV9
abundance: .
CDR3aa: CASSVSGNDGYTF
CDR3nt: TGTGCCAGCAGCGTCTCGGGAAACGATGGCTACACCTTC

d_gene: .
j_gene: TRBJ2-5
len: 18
v_gene: TRBV7-8
abundance: many
CDR3aa: CASSQFLQRRDTQETQYF
CDR3nt: TGTGCCAGCAGCCAATTCCTCCAGCGCAGGGACACCCAAGAGACCCAGTACTTC

d_gene: .
j_gene: TRBJ2-5
len: 15
v_gene: TRBV7-9
abundance: many
CDR3aa: CASSLTLGIGETQYF
CDR3nt: TGTGCCAGCAGCTTAACGCTCGGGATAGGAGAGACCCAGTACTTC

d_gene: .
j_gene: TRBJ2-7
len: 13
v_gene: TRBV20-1
abundance: .
CDR3aa: CNARGPLTAEQYF
CDR3nt: TGCAATGCTAGAGGTCCCTTGACAGCCGAGCAGTACTTC

d_gene: .
j_gene: TRBJ1-1
len: 11
v_gene: TRBV7-2
abundance: .
CDR3aa: CASSSGDQPFF
CDR3nt: TGTGCCAGTTCGTCAGGGGATCAACCTTTCTTT

d_gene: .
j_gene: TRBJ1-2
len: 13
v_gene: TRBV10-3
abundance: few
CDR3aa: CAISDTRHYGYTF
CDR3nt: TGTGCCATCAGTGACACACGCCACTATGGCTACACCTTC

d_gene: .
j_gene: TRBJ2-5
len: 13
v_gene: TRBV10-3
abundance: many
CDR3aa: CAISERPEETQYF
CDR3nt: TGTGCCATCAGTGAGAGGCCAGAAGAGACCCAGTACTTC

d_gene: TRBD1
j_gene: TRBJ1-2
len: 19
v_gene: TRBV7-3
abundance: .
CDR3aa: CASSLRGGTGGGDGYGYTF
CDR3nt: TGTGCCAGCAGCTTAAGGGGCGGGACAGGGGGCGGTGATGGATATGGCTACACCTTC

d_gene: .
j_gene: TRBJ2-7
len: 14
v_gene: TRBV12-3/TRBV12-4
abundance: few
CDR3aa: CASSFGSLTYEQYF
CDR3nt: TGTGCCAGCAGTTTCGGCTCTTTAACCTACGAGCAGTACTTC

d_gene: .
j_gene: TRBJ1-1
len: 13
v_gene: TRBV20-1
abundance: .
CDR3aa: CSAKPTENTEAFF
CDR3nt: TGCAGTGCTAAACCGACAGAGAACACTGAAGCTTTCTTT

d_gene: .
j_gene: TRBJ2-7
len: 14
v_gene: TRBV10-2
abundance: .
CDR3aa: CASSQTEYTYEQYF
CDR3nt: TGCGCCAGCAGTCAAACCGAATATACCTACGAGCAGTACTTC

d_gene: .
j_gene: TRBJ1-6
len: 14
v_gene: TRBV5-1
abundance: many
CDR3aa: CASSLEGYNSPLHF
CDR3nt: TGTGCCAGCAGCTTAGAGGGATATAATTCACCCCTCCACTTT

d_gene: TRBD2
j_gene: TRBJ2-2
len: 17
v_gene: TRBV7-9
abundance: many
CDR3aa: CASSLLADPANTGELFF
CDR3nt: TGTGCCAGCAGCTTGCTAGCGGACCCCGCGAACACCGGGGAGCTGTTTTTT

d_gene: TRBD1
j_gene: TRBJ1-6
len: 14
v_gene: TRBV10-3
abundance: many
CDR3aa: CASSVRGRDSPLHF
CDR3nt: TGTGCCAGCAGTGTGAGGGGGCGAGATTCACCCCTCCACTTT

d_gene: .
j_gene: TRBJ2-7
len: 14
v_gene: TRBV12-3/TRBV12-4
abundance: many
CDR3aa: CASSLTGSDAPQYF
CDR3nt: TGTGCCAGCAGCCTTACGGGGTCAGACGCCCCGCAGTACTTC

d_gene: .
j_gene: TRBJ1-6
len: 17
v_gene: TRBV7-9
abundance: many
CDR3aa: CASSLVSAGVDNSPLHF
CDR3nt: TGTGCCAGCAGCTTAGTATCGGCAGGGGTTGATAATTCACCCCTCCACTTT

d_gene: TRBD1
j_gene: TRBJ1-5
len: 11
v_gene: TRBV10-3
abundance: .
CDR3aa: CAIGQGGNQHF
CDR3nt: TGTGCCATCGGACAGGGTGGGAATCAGCATTTT

d_gene: .
j_gene: TRBJ1-5
len: 12
v_gene: TRBV19
abundance: .
CDR3aa: CASVIGNQPQHF
CDR3nt: TGTGCCAGTGTGATAGGGAATCAGCCCCAGCATTTT

d_gene: .
j_gene: TRBJ1-6
len: 12
v_gene: TRBV19
abundance: .
CDR3aa: CASSIGRGPLHF
CDR3nt: TGTGCCAGTAGTATAGGGAGAGGGCCCCTCCACTTT

d_gene: .
j_gene: TRBJ2-2
len: 15
v_gene: TRBV19
abundance: few
CDR3aa: CASSISRGSSGELFF
CDR3nt: TGTGCCAGTAGTATTAGTCGGGGGTCGTCCGGGGAGCTGTTTTTT

d_gene: .
j_gene: TRBJ1-2
len: 13
v_gene: TRBV24-1
abundance: many
CDR3aa: CATSDPLLNGYTF
CDR3nt: TGTGCCACCAGTGATCCCCTCCTGAATGGCTACACCTTC

d_gene: .
j_gene: TRBJ1-5
len: 14
v_gene: TRBV3-1
abundance: few
CDR3aa: CASSQGRTDQPQHF
CDR3nt: TGTGCCAGCAGCCAGGGCCGCACGGATCAGCCCCAGCATTTT

d_gene: .
j_gene: TRBJ1-5
len: 14
v_gene: TRBV12-3/TRBV12-4
abundance: once
CDR3aa: CASSLRPYNQPQHF
CDR3nt: TGTGCCAGCAGTTTGAGGCCGTATAATCAGCCCCAGCATTTT

d_gene: .
j_gene: TRBJ2-7
len: 15
v_gene: TRBV7-8
abundance: many
CDR3aa: CASSLAGGSGYEQYF
CDR3nt: TGTGCCAGCAGCTTAGCGGGAGGATCCGGCTACGAGCAGTACTTC

d_gene: .
j_gene: TRBJ2-7
len: 12
v_gene: TRBV5-6
abundance: many
CDR3aa: CASGGRGYEQYF
CDR3nt: TGTGCCAGCGGGGGTAGAGGCTACGAGCAGTACTTC

d_gene: .
j_gene: TRBJ1-1
len: 12
v_gene: TRBV12-3/TRBV12-4
abundance: few
CDR3aa: CASNGGGPEAFF
CDR3nt: TGTGCCAGCAATGGGGGGGGCCCTGAAGCTTTCTTT

d_gene: .
j_gene: TRBJ2-7
len: 14
v_gene: TRBV7-2
abundance: many
CDR3aa: CASSLARRNYEQYF
CDR3nt: TGTGCCAGCAGCTTAGCGCGCAGGAACTACGAGCAGTACTTC

d_gene: TRBD1
j_gene: TRBJ1-1
len: 14
v_gene: TRBV12-3/TRBV12-4
abundance: many
CDR3aa: CASRARGRGTEAFF
CDR3nt: TGTGCCAGCAGGGCCAGGGGGCGAGGGACTGAAGCTTTCTTT

d_gene: TRBD1
j_gene: TRBJ2-7
len: 15
v_gene: TRBV10-3
abundance: many
CDR3aa: CAISEGTGASYEQYF
CDR3nt: TGTGCCATCAGTGAAGGGACAGGGGCTTCCTACGAGCAGTACTTC